The rows below give T cell receptor beta chains drawn from one sample of a study of shared clonotypes between healthy human individuals. Clones were sequenced by immunoSEQ multiplex PCR, and TCRdb holds only the in-frame ones, with some missing. The repertoire has about 600,000 clones, 95% to 98% of them found once; the top ten carry 0.045% to 0.07%. Specimen: naive CD4+ T cells sorted from blood. These receptors were obtained from a woman in her thirties in good health. Both conserved end residues are part of each CDR3. The D gene is left open where the match is weak. For some rows the clone size is stated as once, few or many, or as a class when expanded; others skip it.

clone size: NA
V gene: TRBV27
J gene: TRBJ2-1
D gene: TRBD2
CDR3 DNA: TGTGCCAGCAGTTTTAGGACTAGCGGAGCACCGATCTACAATGAGCAGTTCTTC
CDR3 protein: CASSFRTSGAPIYNEQFF

clone size: NA
V gene: TRBV20-1
J gene: TRBJ2-7
D gene: NA
CDR3 DNA: TGCAGTGCTAGAAAGACGCACGAGCAGTACTTC
CDR3 protein: CSARKTHEQYF

clone size: NA
V gene: TRBV18
J gene: TRBJ2-3
D gene: TRBD2
CDR3 DNA: TGTGCCAGCTCACCAACCAGCGGGAGGGCAGATACGCAGTATTTT
CDR3 protein: CASSPTSGRADTQYF

clone size: NA
V gene: TRBV5-1
J gene: TRBJ2-3
D gene: TRBD2
CDR3 DNA: TGCGCCAGCAGCCTAGCGAGGCGACTAGCTAGCGAGCAGTATTTT
CDR3 protein: CASSLARRLASEQYF

clone size: NA
V gene: TRBV7-9
J gene: TRBJ1-1
D gene: NA
CDR3 DNA: TGTGCCAGCAGCTTAGGGGGCGAGAACACTGAAGCTTTCTTT
CDR3 protein: CASSLGGENTEAFF

clone size: NA
V gene: TRBV5-1
J gene: TRBJ2-7
D gene: NA
CDR3 DNA: TGCGCCAGCAGCCGGGGGACAGAGGGCGCTTCCGAGCAGTACTTC
CDR3 protein: CASSRGTEGASEQYF

clone size: NA
V gene: TRBV28
J gene: TRBJ2-7
D gene: TRBD1
CDR3 DNA: TGTGCCAGCAGAACCGGGACAGGGGTGTTAGAGCAGTACTTC
CDR3 protein: CASRTGTGVLEQYF

clone size: NA
V gene: TRBV18
J gene: TRBJ2-1
D gene: NA
CDR3 DNA: TGTGCCAGCTCACCCTCGGGGGGCGGCTACAATGAGCAGTTCTTC
CDR3 protein: CASSPSGGGYNEQFF

clone size: NA
V gene: TRBV7-9
J gene: TRBJ2-1
D gene: TRBD2
CDR3 DNA: TGTGCCAGCAGCCGACTAGCGGACTTCTACAATGAGCAGTTCTTC
CDR3 protein: CASSRLADFYNEQFF

clone size: once
V gene: TRBV19
J gene: TRBJ2-5
D gene: NA
CDR3 DNA: TGTGCCAGTAGAAAGCAGGGATTGGTAGAGACCCAGTACTTC
CDR3 protein: CASRKQGLVETQYF

clone size: NA
V gene: TRBV9
J gene: TRBJ2-5
D gene: NA
CDR3 DNA: TGTGCCAGCAGCGTAGGATTGGAGACCCAGTACTTC
CDR3 protein: CASSVGLETQYF

clone size: NA
V gene: TRBV5-4
J gene: TRBJ2-1
D gene: TRBD2
CDR3 DNA: TGTGCCAGCAGCTTGGGACTAGCGGGCGGGGACAATGAGCAGTTCTTC
CDR3 protein: CASSLGLAGGDNEQFF

clone size: NA
V gene: TRBV19
J gene: TRBJ2-7
D gene: TRBD2
CDR3 DNA: TGTGCCAGTAGTATCAACAGCGGGATGGCTCACGAGCAGTACTTC
CDR3 protein: CASSINSGMAHEQYF

clone size: once
V gene: TRBV27
J gene: TRBJ1-4
D gene: NA
CDR3 DNA: TGTGCCAGCAGTTTACACGATACTAATGAAAAACTGTTTTTT
CDR3 protein: CASSLHDTNEKLFF

clone size: NA
V gene: TRBV19
J gene: TRBJ2-4
D gene: TRBD2
CDR3 DNA: TGTGCCAGTAGTATCAATAGCGGGAGTAGATCTTGGTCCAAAAACATTCAGTACTTC
CDR3 protein: CASSINSGSRSWSKNIQYF

clone size: NA
V gene: TRBV19
J gene: TRBJ1-2
D gene: NA
CDR3 DNA: TGTGCCAGTACCAGCTCCGGGACGGCGAATAGGCCTCACACCTTC
CDR3 protein: CASTSSGTANRPHTF

clone size: NA
V gene: TRBV9
J gene: TRBJ1-5
D gene: NA
CDR3 DNA: TGTGCCAGCAGCGAGTTTCCCGGAGCCAATCAGCCCCAGCATTTT
CDR3 protein: CASSEFPGANQPQHF

clone size: NA
V gene: TRBV28
J gene: TRBJ1-2
D gene: TRBD1
CDR3 DNA: TGTGCCAGCAGCATCCTAGGACAGGGGGATGGCTACACCTTC
CDR3 protein: CASSILGQGDGYTF

clone size: NA
V gene: TRBV29-1
J gene: TRBJ2-1
D gene: TRBD2
CDR3 DNA: TGCAGCGTCCGACTAGCGGGACCCTACAATGAGCAGTTCTTC
CDR3 protein: CSVRLAGPYNEQFF

clone size: NA
V gene: TRBV9
J gene: TRBJ2-4
D gene: TRBD1
CDR3 DNA: TGTGCCAGCAGCGAGCGTGACAGGGGGCCGATGGTGATAGCCAAAAACATTCAGTACTTC
CDR3 protein: CASSERDRGPMVIAKNIQYF

clone size: NA
V gene: TRBV6-5
J gene: TRBJ1-4
D gene: NA
CDR3 DNA: TGTGCCAGCAGCAGAGCTGGGGCTAATGAAAAACTGTTTTTT
CDR3 protein: CASSRAGANEKLFF

clone size: NA
V gene: TRBV5-8
J gene: TRBJ1-5
D gene: NA
CDR3 DNA: TGTGCCAGCACCCGAGGGGAGGGGTCGTATAGCAATCAGCCCCAGCATTTT
CDR3 protein: CASTRGEGSYSNQPQHF

clone size: NA
V gene: TRBV7-2
J gene: TRBJ2-2
D gene: NA
CDR3 DNA: TGTGCCAGCAGCTCCCGGTTTGACGCCGGGGAGCTGTTTTTT
CDR3 protein: CASSSRFDAGELFF

clone size: NA
V gene: TRBV11-2
J gene: TRBJ2-7
D gene: NA
CDR3 DNA: TGTGCCAGCAGCCCCTGGGGGCCCCAAGCAGAGCAGTACTTC
CDR3 protein: CASSPWGPQAEQYF

clone size: NA
V gene: TRBV7-9
J gene: TRBJ2-3
D gene: NA
CDR3 DNA: TGTGCCAGCAGCTACGGAGACAGCACAGATACGCAGTATTTT
CDR3 protein: CASSYGDSTDTQYF

clone size: NA
V gene: TRBV28
J gene: TRBJ1-1
D gene: NA
CDR3 DNA: TGTGCCAGCAGTCCCCCTCCGCAGCTAGGGAAAGCTTTCTTT
CDR3 protein: CASSPPPQLGKAFF

clone size: NA
V gene: TRBV5-1
J gene: TRBJ2-3
D gene: NA
CDR3 DNA: TGCGCCAGCAGCCACGGGTCTGAAGATACGCAGTATTTT
CDR3 protein: CASSHGSEDTQYF

clone size: NA
V gene: TRBV18
J gene: TRBJ1-2
D gene: NA
CDR3 DNA: TGTGCCAGCTCACCGGGGACGGCTAACTATGGCTACACCTTC
CDR3 protein: CASSPGTANYGYTF

clone size: once
V gene: TRBV10-3
J gene: TRBJ1-3
D gene: NA
CDR3 DNA: TGTGCCATCAGTGTAGACAACTCTGGAAACACCATATATTTT
CDR3 protein: CAISVDNSGNTIYF

clone size: NA
V gene: TRBV19
J gene: TRBJ1-4
D gene: TRBD1
CDR3 DNA: TGTGCCAGTAGTGTCCCCGGGACAGGGACGGAGGGCCCGGAACCAGAAGAAAAACTGTTTTTT
CDR3 protein: CASSVPGTGTEGPEPEEKLFF

clone size: NA
V gene: TRBV5-1
J gene: TRBJ1-2
D gene: NA
CDR3 DNA: TGCGCCAGCAGCTTGAGGCACCTCGGACAGCCTAACTATGGCTACACCTTC
CDR3 protein: CASSLRHLGQPNYGYTF

clone size: NA
V gene: TRBV11-2
J gene: TRBJ2-7
D gene: NA
CDR3 DNA: TGTGCCAGCAGCTCAGGACGGGATTACGAGCAGTACTTC
CDR3 protein: CASSSGRDYEQYF

clone size: NA
V gene: TRBV29-1
J gene: TRBJ2-1
D gene: TRBD2
CDR3 DNA: TGCAGCGTTGTAAGGCGGGAGACCTCCTACAATGAGCAGTTCTTC
CDR3 protein: CSVVRRETSYNEQFF

clone size: NA
V gene: TRBV28
J gene: TRBJ2-1
D gene: TRBD2
CDR3 DNA: TGTGCCAGCAGTCCGGGGGATAGCGGGACCTACAATGAGCAGTTCTTC
CDR3 protein: CASSPGDSGTYNEQFF

clone size: NA
V gene: TRBV7-9
J gene: TRBJ2-5
D gene: TRBD1
CDR3 DNA: TGTGCCAGCAGCCTAGCCCGGGACAGGGCAGAGACCCAGTACTTC
CDR3 protein: CASSLARDRAETQYF

clone size: NA
V gene: TRBV6-5
J gene: TRBJ2-7
D gene: NA
CDR3 DNA: TGTGCCAGCAGTCGCATGACAGTCTCCTACGAGCAGTACTTC
CDR3 protein: CASSRMTVSYEQYF

clone size: NA
V gene: TRBV5-8
J gene: TRBJ1-5
D gene: NA
CDR3 DNA: TGTGCCAGCAGCTCACATAAAAATCAGCCCCAGCATTTT
CDR3 protein: CASSSHKNQPQHF

clone size: once
V gene: TRBV5-1
J gene: TRBJ2-5
D gene: NA
CDR3 DNA: TGCGCCAGCAGCTTATCGGGTCACACAGAAGAGACCCAGTACTTC
CDR3 protein: CASSLSGHTEETQYF

clone size: NA
V gene: TRBV2
J gene: TRBJ2-1
D gene: NA
CDR3 DNA: TGTGCCAGCACCCCCGAGGGGGGGTACAATGAGCAGTTCTTC
CDR3 protein: CASTPEGGYNEQFF

clone size: NA
V gene: TRBV5-1
J gene: TRBJ2-5
D gene: NA
CDR3 DNA: TGCGCCAGCAGCATAACAGGGAGGGACGAGACCCAGTACTTC
CDR3 protein: CASSITGRDETQYF

clone size: NA
V gene: TRBV19
J gene: TRBJ2-5
D gene: NA
CDR3 DNA: TGTGCCAGTAGTATAGATCGCACTAAGGATGGGGAGACCCAGTACTTC
CDR3 protein: CASSIDRTKDGETQYF

clone size: NA
V gene: TRBV18
J gene: TRBJ2-5
D gene: NA
CDR3 DNA: TGTGCCAGCTCACCAGGGACGCACCAAGAGACCCAGTACTTC
CDR3 protein: CASSPGTHQETQYF

clone size: NA
V gene: TRBV5-1
J gene: TRBJ2-7
D gene: NA
CDR3 DNA: TGCGCCAGCAGCTTGGGGCAGGGGAGGAACGAGCAGTACTTC
CDR3 protein: CASSLGQGRNEQYF